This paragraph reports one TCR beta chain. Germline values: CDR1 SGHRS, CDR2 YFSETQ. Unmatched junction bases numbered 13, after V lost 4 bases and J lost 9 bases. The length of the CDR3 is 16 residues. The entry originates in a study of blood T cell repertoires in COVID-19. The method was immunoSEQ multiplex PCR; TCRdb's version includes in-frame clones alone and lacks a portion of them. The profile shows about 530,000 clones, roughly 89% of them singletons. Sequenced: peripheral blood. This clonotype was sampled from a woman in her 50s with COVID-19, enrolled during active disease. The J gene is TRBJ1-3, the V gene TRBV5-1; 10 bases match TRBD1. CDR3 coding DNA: TGCGCCAGCAGCGATACGGGACAGGGGAACGTCGGCACCATATATTTT. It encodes CASSDTGQGNVGTIYF.